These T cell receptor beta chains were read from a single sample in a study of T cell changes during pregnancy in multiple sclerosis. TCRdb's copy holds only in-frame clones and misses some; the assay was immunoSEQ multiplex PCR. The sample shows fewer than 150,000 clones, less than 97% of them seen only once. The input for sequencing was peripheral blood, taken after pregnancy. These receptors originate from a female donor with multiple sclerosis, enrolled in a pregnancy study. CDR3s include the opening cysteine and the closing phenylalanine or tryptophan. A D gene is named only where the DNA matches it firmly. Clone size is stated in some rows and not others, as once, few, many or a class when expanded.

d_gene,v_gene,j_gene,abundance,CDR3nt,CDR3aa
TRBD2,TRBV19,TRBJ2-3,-,TGTGCCAGTAGTCGGACTAGCGGGGAAGATACGCAGTATTTT,CASSRTSGEDTQYF
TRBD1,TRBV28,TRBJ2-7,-,TGTGCCAGCAGTGTATCGACAGGGGGCGTTGGCTTTGTGGGGTACGAGCAGTACTTC,CASSVSTGGVGFVGYEQYF
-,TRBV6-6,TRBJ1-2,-,TGTGCCAGCAGCACCGACAGGTTCGCTAACTATGGCTACACCTTC,CASSTDRFANYGYTF
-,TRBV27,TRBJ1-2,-,TGTGCCAGCAAATCGTTGGCAGGTTCTACCTATGGCTACACCTTC,CASKSLAGSTYGYTF
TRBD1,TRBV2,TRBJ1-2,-,TGTGCCAGCAGTGAAGGGACAGGGGTCGGCTATGGCTACACCTTC,CASSEGTGVGYGYTF
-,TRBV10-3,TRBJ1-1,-,TGTGCCATCAGGCAGCTCGGGATGAACACTGAAGCTTTCTTT,CAIRQLGMNTEAFF
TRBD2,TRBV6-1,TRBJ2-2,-,TGTGCCAGCGTTCCCTTAGCGGGAGCCCTCGGGGAGCTGTTTTTT,CASVPLAGALGELFF
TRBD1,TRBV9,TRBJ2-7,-,TGTGCCAGCAGCGTCTCAGGGGGCGAATACCCCGAGCAGTACTTC,CASSVSGGEYPEQYF
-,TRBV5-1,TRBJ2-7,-,TGCGCCAGCAGGCTCACAGCCTCCCCCTACGAGCAGTACTTC,CASRLTASPYEQYF
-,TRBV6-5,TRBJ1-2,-,TGTGCCAGCACCCTCATGGCAGGGGACTATGGCTACACCTTC,CASTLMAGDYGYTF
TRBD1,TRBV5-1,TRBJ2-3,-,TGCGCCAGCAGCTTGAGGGGACAGAGCACAGATACGCAGTATTTT,CASSLRGQSTDTQYF
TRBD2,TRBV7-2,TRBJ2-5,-,TGTGCCAGCAGCTTCGTGGGTGGGCGAGGACTAGCCCGAGCGGAGACCCAGTACTTC,CASSFVGGRGLARAETQYF
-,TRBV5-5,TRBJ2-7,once,TGTGCCAGCAGCGCCGAGTACGAGCAGTACTTC,CASSAEYEQYF
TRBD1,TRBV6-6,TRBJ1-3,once,TGTGCCAGCAGTCTCGACGAGGGGGCGCTTGGAAACACCATATATTTT,CASSLDEGALGNTIYF
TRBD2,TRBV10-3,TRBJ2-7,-,TGTGCCATCAGTGAGTGGGGGGGAACCTACGAGCAGTACTTC,CAISEWGGTYEQYF
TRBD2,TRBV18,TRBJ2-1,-,TGTGCCAGCTCACCCAAACCCGGACTAGCGGAGGCCTCTACCAATGAGCAGTTCTTC,CASSPKPGLAEASTNEQFF
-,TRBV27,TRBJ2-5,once,TGTGCCAGCAGCCATGGGACTTTGGGAGGAGAGACCCAGTACTTC,CASSHGTLGGETQYF
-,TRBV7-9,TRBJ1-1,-,TGTGCCAGCAGCTTCATGAACACTGAAGCTTTCTTT,CASSFMNTEAFF